A selection of T cell receptor beta chains follows, all from one sample in a study of Ad26.COV2.S vaccination and SARS-CoV-2 variants. Libraries were prepared by immunoSEQ multiplex PCR; TCRdb keeps only in-frame clonotypes and omits some of them. The repertoire consists of some 520,000 clones, with roughly nine tenths occurring once and the leading ten covering roughly 13%. The sequencing here drew on peripheral blood, taken in a trial of Ad26.COV2.S vaccine versus placebo. Receptors originate from a person aged 18-60 years who received the Ad26.COV2.S COVID-19 vaccine or a placebo. Each CDR3 is given with its conserved first and last residue.

CASTRSNQPQHF,TRBJ1-5,TRBV19
CASSLGTAYSLAF,TRBJ1-2,TRBV7-8
CASSSTGQNTEAFF,TRBJ1-1,TRBV28
CASSSSGTGRAETQYF,TRBJ2-5,TRBV27
CASRLGDRGLGYTF,TRBJ1-2,TRBV28
CASSLAGGPAEQFF,TRBJ2-1,TRBV5-1
CASSTDRLGYEQYF,TRBJ2-7,TRBV28
CASSPRGGTQYF,TRBJ2-3,TRBV13
CASSQDLRDYGYTF,TRBJ1-2,TRBV4-2
CASSVVQGSSYEQYF,TRBJ2-7,TRBV5-1
CASILKGATEAFF,TRBJ1-1,TRBV6-5
CASTKGPRSYNEQFF,TRBJ2-1,TRBV28
CASRRDRVETQYF,TRBJ2-5,TRBV7-8